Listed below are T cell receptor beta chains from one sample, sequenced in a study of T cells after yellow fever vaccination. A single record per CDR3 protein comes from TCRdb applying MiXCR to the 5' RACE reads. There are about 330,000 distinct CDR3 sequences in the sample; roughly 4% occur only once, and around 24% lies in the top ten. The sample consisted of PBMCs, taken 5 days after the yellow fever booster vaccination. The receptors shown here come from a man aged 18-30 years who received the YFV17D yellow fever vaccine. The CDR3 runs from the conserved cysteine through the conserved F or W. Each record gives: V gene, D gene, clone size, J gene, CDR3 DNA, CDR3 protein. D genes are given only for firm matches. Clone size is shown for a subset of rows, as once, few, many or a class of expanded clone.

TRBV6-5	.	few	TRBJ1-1	TGTGCCAGCAACCCTCGCGGGAACACTGAAGCTTTCTTT	CASNPRGNTEAFF
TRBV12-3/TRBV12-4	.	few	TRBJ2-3	TGTGCCAGCGGTCTGACCGGCACAGATACGCAGTATTTT	CASGLTGTDTQYF
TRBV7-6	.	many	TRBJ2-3	TGTGCCAGCAGCTTAGACAGGGACTTTCCAGATACGCAGTATTTT	CASSLDRDFPDTQYF
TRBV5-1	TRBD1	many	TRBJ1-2	TGCGCCAGCAGCCCGGGACAGGGTGAGGGCTACACCTTC	CASSPGQGEGYTF
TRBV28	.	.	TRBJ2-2	TGTGCCAGCAGCCCCTCAGGGAAGGGCGGGGAGCTGTTTTTT	CASSPSGKGGELFF
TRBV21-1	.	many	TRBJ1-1	TGTGCCAGCAGCCTCAATGAGGAGGGGTTCACTGAAGCTTTCTTT	CASSLNEEGFTEAFF
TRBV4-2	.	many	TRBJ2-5	TGTGCCAGCAGCCAAGGGTCTGGGAGGGAGACCCAGTACTTC	CASSQGSGRETQYF
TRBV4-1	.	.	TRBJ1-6	TGCGCCAGCAGCCAAGGGGGCAGGTCCCATAGTTCACCCCTCCACTTT	CASSQGGRSHSSPLHF
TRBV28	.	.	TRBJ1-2	TGTGCCAGCAGTCGGGGGGCGCAGGAGGGCTACACCTTC	CASSRGAQEGYTF
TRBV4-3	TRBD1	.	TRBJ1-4	TGCGCCAGCAGCCAAGATCCCTCCAGGGGGCAGGAAAAACTGTTTTTT	CASSQDPSRGQEKLFF
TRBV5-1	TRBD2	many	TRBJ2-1	TGCGCCAGCAGCCCCGATGGCGGGGGGGACAATGAGCAGTTCTTC	CASSPDGGGDNEQFF
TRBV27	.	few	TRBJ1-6	TGTGCCAGCAGTGGACGGCGGAGCTCCTATAATTCACCCCTCCACTTT	CASSGRRSSYNSPLHF
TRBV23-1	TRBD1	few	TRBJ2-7	TGCGCCAGCAGTCATCAGACCGGGACAGGGTCCTCCTACGAGCAGTACTTC	CASSHQTGTGSSYEQYF
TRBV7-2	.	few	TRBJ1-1	TGTGCCAGCAGTTGGAGATCAGGGAACACTGAAGCTTTCTTT	CASSWRSGNTEAFF
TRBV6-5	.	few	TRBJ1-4	TGTGCCAGCAGTTACCGGACATATACCGAAAAACTGTTTTTT	CASSYRTYTEKLFF
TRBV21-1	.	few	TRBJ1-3	TGTGCCAGCAGCAAAGCGCTTACAGGCCCCGAGGACAATCGGGGAAACACCATATATTTT	CASSKALTGPEDNRGNTIYF
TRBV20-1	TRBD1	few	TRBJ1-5	TGCAGTGCTAGAGGAGGGTGGGGACAGGGGTCCAGACAGCCCCAGCATTTT	CSARGGWGQGSRQPQHF
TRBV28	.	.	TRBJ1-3	TGTGCCAGCCTCTTTTCGGGAGGAGACACCATATATTTT	CASLFSGGDTIYF
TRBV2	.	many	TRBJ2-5	TGTGCCAGCAGTGACAGGGAGGAGACCCAGTACTTC	CASSDREETQYF
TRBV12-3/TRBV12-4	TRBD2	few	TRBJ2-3	TGTGCCAGCAGACGACTAGCGGGCCGGAGCACAGATACGCAGTATTTT	CASRRLAGRSTDTQYF
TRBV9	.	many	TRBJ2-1	TGTGCCAGCAGCTTAGGGGAGGGGGCCTCGTACAATGAGCAGTTCTTC	CASSLGEGASYNEQFF
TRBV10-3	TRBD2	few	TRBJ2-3	TGTGCCACCAGAGCGGGGGAAACAGATACGCAGTATTTT	CATRAGETDTQYF
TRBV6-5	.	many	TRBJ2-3	TGTGCCAGCAGTTACTCTCCCGGGGACACAGATACGCAGTATTTT	CASSYSPGDTDTQYF
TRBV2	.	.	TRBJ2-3	TGTGCCAGCAGCCCCGGGACGCAGAGCACAGATACGCAGTATTTT	CASSPGTQSTDTQYF
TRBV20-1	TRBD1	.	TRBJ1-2	TGCAGTGCTAGGGGGGACAGACGTGGCTATGGCTACACCTTC	CSARGDRRGYGYTF
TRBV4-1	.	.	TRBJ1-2	TGCGCCAGCAGCCAAGTTGGCGGGGGTGGCTACACCTTC	CASSQVGGGGYTF
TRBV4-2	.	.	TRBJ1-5	TGTGCCAGCAGCCAAGAACAGGAGTCCAATCAGCCCCAGCATTTT	CASSQEQESNQPQHF